This T cell receptor beta chain was retrieved from a study of T-cell memory formation after mild COVID-19. Background on the study: Most TCR clusters belonged to a single donor. General study results and limits: CD4+ clones that contracted lay mainly in CM and EM; CD8+ ones lay in EMRA.

The TCR alpha and TCR beta cDNA libraries, bearing sample barcodes and UMIs, were generated by 5'RACE using constant-segment primers. MiXCR, applied by TCRdb to the 5' RACE reads, yields one record per CDR3 protein. The table includes about 210,000 distinct CDR3 sequences, about 27% detected once. A remark on this clonotype: The antigen is undetermined.

CDR3 length: 15 amino acids. V shed 1 base and J shed 2 bases, with 15 bases lying between them. CDR1 is DFQATT, CDR2 SNEGSKA, per germline (reference sequence). The rearrangement links TRBV20-1 to TRBJ2-7, with D tentatively TRBD1 (6 bases). Sample: PBMCs or a T cell subset sorted from them (not recorded which). The TCR originated in an adult woman who had mild COVID-19 (a few samples of this study predate the infection). Cell type and time point are not known. Written as DNA, the CDR3 is TGCAGTGCTAGAGCTCTCGACAGGTCCCCCTACGAGCAGTACTTC. Protein sequence: CSARALDRSPYEQYF.